This paragraph covers one TCR beta chain sequence. Its binding antigen is unknown. Per-nucleotide qualities are absent, and no much larger clonotype sits a single base away. The entry originates in a study of blood T cell repertoires in COVID-19 (dated by TCRdb to about 2020). With respect to the entire study: Samples covering the acute and convalescent phases of COVID-19 were provided by collaborators in the United States, Italy and Spain. Samples were obtained from the ongoing ImmuneRACE study (first 160 participants) and from over 1,000 subjects provided by 6 global collaborators. Where available, HLA class I and class II types were obtained from metadata supplied by the sample provider rather than from assay-based typing. The repertoires were released in a freely available public database intended as a resource for research on the immune response to SARS-CoV-2. Sample metadata almost always included a de-identified subject ID, COVID-19 status, age in years and sex. The material from the prospective study consisted of cDNA or gDNA derived from T cells, B-cell-depleted T cells, or PBMCs. Subjects who had been exposed to COVID-19, were actively infected with it, or had recovered from it provided the deeply sampled blood TCRbeta repertoires that made up the dataset.

The immunoSEQ Assay, a bias-controlled multiplex PCR, was used to amplify TCRbeta CDR3 regions from genomic DNA. Processing in the source paper ran as follows. The number of nucleated cells in each sample was estimated from the amplification of reference gene primers within the assay. Sequence reads were collapsed and filtered to measure the absolute abundance of every unique TCRbeta CDR3 rearrangement. For each sample, productive Simpson clonality was calculated by taking the square root of Simpson's diversity index across productive rearrangements. TCRdb stores this immuneACCESS table with in-frame sequences only. Part of the clones is absent; in the studies checked, under half of the shortfall reflects unresolved V genes, and no reason is known for the rest. The DNA gave D and trimming, while V, J and clone size come from that table. In all, the sample holds more than 110,000 clones, and about 82% of those were seen once. 2.5% to 3% of the sample is taken by the ten largest.

Study-level results and caveats: How much clinical and demographic metadata was included differed by source and by participant, and the metadata was provided uncurated.

The CDR3 numbers 18 residues from cysteine through phenylalanine. The read is trimmed to its CDR3 DNA, 54 bases read in frame from base 1. Taken from the germline V gene, the CDR1 and CDR2 loops are MGHRA and YSYEKL. The germline ends are 21 bases apart after V is trimmed by 0 bases and J by 6 bases. Whole blood was collected in K2EDTA tubes by collaborating institutions according to the institutions' own protocols. For TCRbeta analysis, collaborators shipped samples in one of three forms: frozen whole blood, isolated PBMCs, or DNA extracted from either of those sample types. The source material was peripheral blood. The V gene is TRBV4-1 and the J gene is TRBJ1-5; TRBD1 is perhaps the D gene, given 6 matching bases. The source of this sequence is a man aged 45 to 65 with acute or convalescent COVID-19. CDR3 reads: CASSQDLSGGLMSQPQHF. The DNA sequence is TGCGCCAGCAGCCAAGATTTGTCGGGGGGCCTTATGTCTCAGCCCCAGCATTTT.